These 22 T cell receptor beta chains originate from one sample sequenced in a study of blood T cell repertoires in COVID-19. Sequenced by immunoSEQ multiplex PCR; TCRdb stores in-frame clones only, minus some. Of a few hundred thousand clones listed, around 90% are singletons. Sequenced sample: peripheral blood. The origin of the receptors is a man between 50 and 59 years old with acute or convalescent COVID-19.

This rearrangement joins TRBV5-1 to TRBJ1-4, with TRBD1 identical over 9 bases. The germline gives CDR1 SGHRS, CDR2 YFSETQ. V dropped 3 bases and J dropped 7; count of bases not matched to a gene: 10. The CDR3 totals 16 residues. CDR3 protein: CASSYQMTGGGEKLFF. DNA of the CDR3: TGCGCCAGCAGCTACCAAATGACAGGGGGAGGTGAAAAACTGTTTTTT. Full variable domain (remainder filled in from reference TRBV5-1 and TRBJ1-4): KAGVTQTPRYLIKTRGQQVTLSCSPISGHRSVSWYQQTPGQGLQFLFEYFSETQRNKGNFPGRFSGRQFSNSRSEMNVSTLELGDSALYLCASSYQMTGGGEKLFFGSGTQLSVL.

CDR3 region: CATSDFPAGELFF. The CDR3 DNA reads as TGTGCCACCAGTGATTTTCCGGCCGGGGAGCTGTTTTTT. The chain has TRBV24-1 and TRBJ2-2, with D unresolved. V lost 1 base and J 6 bases, leaving 5 bases between the germline ends. Germline CDR1 is KGHDR and CDR2 is SFDVKD. The CDR3 covers 13 residues.

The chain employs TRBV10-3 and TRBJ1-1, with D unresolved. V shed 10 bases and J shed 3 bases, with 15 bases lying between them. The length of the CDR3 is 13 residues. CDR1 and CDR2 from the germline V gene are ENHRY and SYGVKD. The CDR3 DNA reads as TGTGCCAGCGGCCCGCGGTGGGACACTGAAGCTTTCTTT. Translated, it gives CASGPRWDTEAFF.

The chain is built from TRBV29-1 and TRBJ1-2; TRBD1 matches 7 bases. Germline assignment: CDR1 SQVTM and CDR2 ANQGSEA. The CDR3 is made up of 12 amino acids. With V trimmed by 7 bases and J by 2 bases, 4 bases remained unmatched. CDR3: CSAPTGNYGYTF. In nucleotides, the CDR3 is TGCAGCGCACCGACAGGGAACTATGGCTACACCTTC.

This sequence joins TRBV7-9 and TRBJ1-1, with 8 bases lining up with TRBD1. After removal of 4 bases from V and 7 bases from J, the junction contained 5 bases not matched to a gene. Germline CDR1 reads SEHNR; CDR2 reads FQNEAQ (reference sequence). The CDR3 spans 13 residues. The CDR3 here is CASSSQGAVEAFF. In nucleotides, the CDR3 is TGTGCCAGCAGCTCCCAGGGGGCGGTTGAAGCTTTCTTT.

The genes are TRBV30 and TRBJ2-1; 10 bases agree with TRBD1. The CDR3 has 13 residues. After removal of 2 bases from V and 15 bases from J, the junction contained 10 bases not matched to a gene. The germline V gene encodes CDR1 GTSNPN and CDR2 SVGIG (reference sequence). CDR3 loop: CAWSSPPGQGPFF. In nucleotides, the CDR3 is TGTGCCTGGAGTTCACCCCCGGGACAGGGGCCGTTCTTC.

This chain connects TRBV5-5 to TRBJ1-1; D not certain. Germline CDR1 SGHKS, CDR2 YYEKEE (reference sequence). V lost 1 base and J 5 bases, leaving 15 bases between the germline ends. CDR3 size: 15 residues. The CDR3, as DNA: TGTGCCAGCAGCTTGACCCCGACCGGCGGTACTGAAGCTTTCTTT. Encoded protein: CASSLTPTGGTEAFF.

DNA for the CDR3: TGCAGTGCTAGTCCCAGTAATAGCAATCAGCCCCAGCATTTT. It encodes CSASPSNSNQPQHF. The rearrangement uses TRBV20-1 and TRBJ1-5; no clear D. The length of the CDR3 is 14 residues. Trimming stripped 3 bases from V and 0 bases from J, with 9 bases between. CDR1 DFQATT and CDR2 SNEGSKA come from the germline V gene (reference sequence).

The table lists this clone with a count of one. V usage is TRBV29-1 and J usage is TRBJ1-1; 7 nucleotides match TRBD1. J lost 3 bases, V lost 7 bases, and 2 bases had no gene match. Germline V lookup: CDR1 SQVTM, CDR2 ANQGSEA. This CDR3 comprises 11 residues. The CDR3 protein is CSGRGYTEAFF. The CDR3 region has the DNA TGCAGCGGCAGGGGGTACACTGAAGCTTTCTTT. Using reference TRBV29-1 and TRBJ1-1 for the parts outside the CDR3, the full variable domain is SAVISQKPSRDICQRGTSLTIQCQVDSQVTMMFWYRQQPGQSLTLIATANQGSEATYESGFVIDKFPISRPNLTFSTLTVSNMSPEDSSIYLCSGRGYTEAFFGQGTRLTVV.

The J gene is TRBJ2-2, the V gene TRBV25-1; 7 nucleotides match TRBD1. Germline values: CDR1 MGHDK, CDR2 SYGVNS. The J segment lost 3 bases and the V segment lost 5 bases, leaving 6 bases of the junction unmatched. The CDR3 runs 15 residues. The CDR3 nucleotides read TGTGCCAGCAGTCCCCTCGGGACAGACACCGGGGAGCTGTTTTTT. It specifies CASSPLGTDTGELFF.

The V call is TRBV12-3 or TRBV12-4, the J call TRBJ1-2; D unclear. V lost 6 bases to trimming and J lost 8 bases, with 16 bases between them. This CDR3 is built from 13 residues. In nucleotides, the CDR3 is TGTGCCAGCAGGCACCGCGCCCTAAAGGGCTACACCTTC. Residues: CASRHRALKGYTF.

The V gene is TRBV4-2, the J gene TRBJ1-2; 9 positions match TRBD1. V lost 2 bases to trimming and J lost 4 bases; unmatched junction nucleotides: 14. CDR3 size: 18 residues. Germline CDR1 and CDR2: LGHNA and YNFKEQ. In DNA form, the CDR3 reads TGTGCCAGCAGCCAACCCACAGGGGGCGGGGTGAATCCCTATGGCTACACCTTC. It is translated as CASSQPTGGGVNPYGYTF.

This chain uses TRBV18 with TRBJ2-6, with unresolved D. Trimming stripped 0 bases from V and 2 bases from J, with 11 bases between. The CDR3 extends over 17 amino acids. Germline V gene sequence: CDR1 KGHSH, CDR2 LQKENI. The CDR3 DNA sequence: TGTGCCAGCTCACCACCGAGGAAAATAGCTGGGGCCAACGTCCTGACTTTC. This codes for CASSPPRKIAGANVLTF.

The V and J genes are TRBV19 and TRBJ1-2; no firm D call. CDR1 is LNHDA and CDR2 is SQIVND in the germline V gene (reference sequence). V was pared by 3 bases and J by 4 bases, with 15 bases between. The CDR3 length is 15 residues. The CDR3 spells CASSIVRGEGYGYTF. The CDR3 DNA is TGTGCCAGTAGTATCGTTCGGGGTGAGGGCTATGGCTACACCTTC.

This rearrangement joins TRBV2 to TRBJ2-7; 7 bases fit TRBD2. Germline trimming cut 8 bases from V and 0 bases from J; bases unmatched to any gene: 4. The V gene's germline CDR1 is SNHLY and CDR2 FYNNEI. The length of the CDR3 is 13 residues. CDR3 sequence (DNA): TGTGCCAGCGTGGGGGGGAACTCCTACGAGCAGTACTTC. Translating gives CASVGGNSYEQYF.

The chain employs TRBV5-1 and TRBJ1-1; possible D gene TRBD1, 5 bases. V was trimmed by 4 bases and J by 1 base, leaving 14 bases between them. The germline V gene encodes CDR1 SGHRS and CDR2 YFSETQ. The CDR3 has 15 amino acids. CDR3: CASSKDTPGNTEAFF. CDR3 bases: TGCGCCAGCAGCAAGGACACCCCGGGGAACACTGAAGCTTTCTTT.

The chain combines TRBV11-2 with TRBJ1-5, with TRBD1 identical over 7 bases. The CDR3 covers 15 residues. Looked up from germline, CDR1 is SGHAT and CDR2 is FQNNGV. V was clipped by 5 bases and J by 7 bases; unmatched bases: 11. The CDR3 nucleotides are TGTGCCAGCAGCCCGAGGGGACAGAAGGGCCAGCCCCAGCATTTT. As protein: CASSPRGQKGQPQHF. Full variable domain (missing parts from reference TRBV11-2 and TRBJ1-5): EAGVAQSPRYKIIEKRQSVAFWCNPISGHATLYWYQQILGQGPKLLIQFQNNGVVDDSQLPKDRFSAERLKGVDSTLKIQPAKLEDSAVYLCASSPRGQKGQPQHFGDGTRLSIL.

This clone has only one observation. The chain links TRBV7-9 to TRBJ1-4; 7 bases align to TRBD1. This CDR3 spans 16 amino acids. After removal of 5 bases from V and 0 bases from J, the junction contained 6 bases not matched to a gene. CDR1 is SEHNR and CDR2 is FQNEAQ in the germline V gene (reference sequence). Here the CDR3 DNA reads TGTGCCAGCAGCACCGGACAGGTGGCAACTAATGAAAAACTGTTTTTT. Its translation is CASSTGQVATNEKLFF.

The CDR3 sequence: CSVGIWDSNNEQFF. CDR3 coding DNA: TGCAGCGTTGGAATCTGGGACAGCAACAATGAGCAGTTCTTC. This sequence joins TRBV29-1 and TRBJ2-1; 7 nucleotides line up with TRBD1. Germline V gives CDR1 SQVTM, CDR2 ANQGSEA. V was clipped by 4 bases and J by 5 bases; unmatched bases: 8. CDR3 length equals 14 residues.

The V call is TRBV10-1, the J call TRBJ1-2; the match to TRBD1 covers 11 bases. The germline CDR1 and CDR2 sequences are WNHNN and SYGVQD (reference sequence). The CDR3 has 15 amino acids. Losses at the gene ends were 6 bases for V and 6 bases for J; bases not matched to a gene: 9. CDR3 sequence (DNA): TGCGCCAGCAGGGCCGGGACAGGGGGAGTGAATGGCTACACCTTC. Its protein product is CASRAGTGGVNGYTF.

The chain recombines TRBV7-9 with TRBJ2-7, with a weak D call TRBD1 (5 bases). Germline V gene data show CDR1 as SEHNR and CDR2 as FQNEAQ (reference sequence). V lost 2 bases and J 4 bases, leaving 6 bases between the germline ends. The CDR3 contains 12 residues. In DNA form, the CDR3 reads TGTGCCAGCAGCTTACAGGGTTACGAGCAGTACTTC. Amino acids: CASSLQGYEQYF.

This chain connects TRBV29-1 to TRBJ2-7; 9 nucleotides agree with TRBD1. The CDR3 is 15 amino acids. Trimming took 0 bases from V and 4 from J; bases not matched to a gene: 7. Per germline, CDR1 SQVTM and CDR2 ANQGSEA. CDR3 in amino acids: CSVEDLTDRGYEQYF. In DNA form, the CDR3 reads TGCAGCGTTGAAGATCTTACTGACAGGGGGTACGAGCAGTACTTC.